Each of the 4 T cell receptor beta chains below was sequenced from the same sample in a study of T-cell reconstitution after alpha-beta-depleted transplantation in children. Researchers prepared the TCRbeta library using unique molecular identifiers, the study reports. TCRdb called the PCR reads again in MiXCR, with one record for every CDR3 protein. The sample carries around 370,000 distinct CDR3 sequences, around 16% recorded once. The sequences come from PBMCs, mostly from graft donor cells, collected 360 days after TCRalphabeta/CD19-depleted stem cell transplant. These receptors were taken from a male patient aged 2 to 9 who had a stem cell transplant for acute lymphoblastic leukemia, so the T cells may come from the graft donor.

This chain uses TRBV28 with TRBJ2-7, with D possibly matching TRBD1 (6 bases). The CDR3 consists of 13 residues. The V end lost 7 bases, the J end lost 5 bases, and 15 bases lay between the germline ends. Germline V gene data show CDR1 as MDHEN and CDR2 as SYDVKM. The CDR3 here is CASISLGQNEQYF. The CDR3 coding sequence is TGTGCCAGCATATCCTTAGGACAGAACGAGCAGTACTTC. Complete variable domain (other parts from reference TRBV28 and TRBJ2-7): DVKVTQSSRYLVKRTGEKVFLECVQDMDHENMFWYRQDPGLGLRLIYFSYDVKMKEKGDIPEGYSVSREKKERFSLILESASTNQTSMYLCASISLGQNEQYFGPGTRLTVT.

This clonotype was picked up many times. The chain employs TRBV4-2 and TRBJ1-4; 7 bases match TRBD1. The CDR3 is 16 residues long. The V segment lost 4 bases and the J segment 8 bases; nucleotides outside the gene matches: 13. Per germline, CDR1 LGHNA and CDR2 YNFKEQ. In DNA form, the CDR3 reads TGTGCCAGCAGCCCGCCCCCCAGGGGGGGAGAGGAAAAACTGTTTTTT. It encodes CASSPPPRGGEEKLFF.

This clonotype was counted a few times. This chain connects TRBV7-9 to TRBJ2-3; either TRBD1 or TRBD2 may supply D (5 bases each). Per germline, CDR1 SEHNR and CDR2 FQNEAQ (reference sequence). V was pared by 5 bases and J by 3 bases, with 9 bases between. CDR3 length: 13 residues. The DNA of the CDR3 is TGTGCCAGCAGCCGGGACGGGACAGATACGCAGTATTTT. As protein: CASSRDGTDTQYF.

This clonotype was counted ten times or more. This sequence joins TRBV12-3 or TRBV12-4 and TRBJ2-7, with a tentative D call TRBD2 (6 bases). V shed 2 bases and J shed 2 bases, with 13 bases lying between them. CDR3 length: 15 amino acids. The DNA for the CDR3 is TGTGCCAGCAGTTTAACGGTGGGGGGAACCTACGAGCAGTACTTC. It translates to CASSLTVGGTYEQYF.